This T cell receptor beta chain was observed in a study of blood T cell repertoires in COVID-19. Study background: COVID-19 samples collected from the United States, Italy and Spain covered acute and convalescent phases. T cells, B-cell-depleted T cells, or PBMCs supplied cDNA or gDNA.

Original analysis: For nucleated cells, counts were estimated from reference gene primer amplification. The table came from immunoSEQ multiplex PCR; TCRdb's copy has only in-frame clones and leaves some out. The V and J calls and clone size are taken from that table; D and trimming were inferred from the DNA. Among 150,000 to 200,000 clones listed, roughly nine tenths were seen once. This CDR3 spans 16 amino acids. From germline, CDR1 is SGHTA and CDR2 FQGNSA. The germline V and J ends were trimmed by 2 bases and 0 bases, with 12 bases remaining between them. The TCR comes from a man aged 70 or older with active or convalescent COVID-19. The chain employs TRBV7-2 and TRBJ2-3; no reliable D call. Sequenced input: peripheral blood. The CDR3: CASSLSRHRSTDTQYF. CDR3 DNA sequence: TGTGCCAGCAGCTTAAGTAGACACCGCAGCACAGATACGCAGTATTTT.